These 23 T cell receptor beta chains came from one sample sequenced in a study of shared clonotypes between healthy human individuals. TCRdb's copy holds only in-frame clones and misses some; the assay was immunoSEQ multiplex PCR. The sample records roughly 450,000 clones, about four fifths being singletons. Specimen: PBMCs. The receptor set was obtained from a woman aged 40-49 years in good health. Some clones in this sample may be carry-over from other donors' samples.

About this clone itself: Distinct nucleotide sequences in the sample also encode this CDR3. The chain carries TRBV7-9 and TRBJ2-5; 11 bases are a match to TRBD2. The CDR3 has 15 amino acids. Germline assignment: CDR1 SEHNR and CDR2 FQNEAQ (reference sequence). The V segment lost 1 base and the J segment 4 bases; nucleotides outside the gene matches: 2. The CDR3 nucleotides read TGTGCCAGCAGCTTAGTCGGACTAGCGGGAGAGACCCAGTACTTC. Protein product: CASSLVGLAGETQYF.

The V gene is TRBV28, the J gene TRBJ2-7; D might be TRBD2 (7 bases). Germline CDR1 is MDHEN and CDR2 is SYDVKM. V lost 6 bases to trimming and J lost 4 bases, with 22 bases between them. There are 16 residues in the CDR3. CDR3 residues: CASRQPRGRGGYEQYF. For the CDR3, the DNA is TGTGCCAGCAGACAACCTCGAGGAAGGGGGGGGTACGAGCAGTACTTC.

The chain has TRBV18 and TRBJ2-5; TRBD2 agrees at 7 bases. The CDR3 runs to 14 residues. The germline CDR1 and CDR2 sequences are KGHSH and LQKENI. V shed 3 bases and J 5 bases; nucleotides not matched to a gene: 6. As DNA, the CDR3 is TGTGCCAGCTCACCGGGGGGGATTCTGGAGACCCAGTACTTC. It translates to CASSPGGILETQYF.

The gene calls are TRBV29-1 and TRBJ2-1; D may correspond to TRBD1 or TRBD2 (6 bases each). The V gene lost 7 bases and the J gene lost 1 base, with 11 bases spanning the gap. Germline CDR1 is SQVTM and CDR2 is ANQGSEA. The CDR3 extends over 13 amino acids. CDR3 in amino acids: CSATRGSYNEQFF. The CDR3 DNA reads TGCAGCGCGACTAGGGGGTCCTACAATGAGCAGTTCTTC.

This chain links TRBV5-1 with TRBJ2-1; 8 nucleotides match TRBD2. With 2 bases clipped from V and 6 bases from J, the junction kept 4 bases outside the gene matches. Germline assignment: CDR1 SGHRS and CDR2 YFSETQ. The CDR3 has 14 residues. The CDR3: CASSLLAASNEQFF. CDR3 nucleotide sequence: TGCGCCAGCAGCTTACTAGCGGCCAGCAATGAGCAGTTCTTC.

The V gene is TRBV6-1, the J gene TRBJ2-3; D ambiguous. The CDR3 spans 14 residues. V was pared by 6 bases and J by 4 bases, with 14 bases between. Germline CDR1 is MNHNS and CDR2 is SASEGT. CDR3 nucleotide sequence: TGTGCCAGCAGGGCAGGAGACTGGCCAGATACGCAGTATTTT. As protein: CASRAGDWPDTQYF.

On this clone: At one end, the junction sequence differs from germline, possibly due to a read error. The chain couples TRBV7-7 to TRBJ2-1; possibly TRBD2 for D (6 bases). CDR3 length: 14 residues. The germline V gene has CDR1 SSHAT and CDR2 FNYEAQ (reference sequence). The CDR3 region is CASSIGTGNNEQFF. CDR3 in DNA: TGTGCTAGCAGCATCGGGACTGGGAACAATGAGCAGTTCTTC.

The chain joins TRBV27 to TRBJ2-7; 7 nucleotides align to TRBD2. The V and J ends lost 8 bases and 1 base, in that order; junction bases with no gene match: 14. Looked up from germline, CDR1 is MNHEY and CDR2 is SMNVEV (reference sequence). The CDR3 loop spans 16 amino acids. CDR3 sequence reads: CASPLRGTKYSYEQYF. CDR3 sequence (DNA): TGTGCCAGCCCCCTCCGCGGGACTAAATATTCCTACGAGCAGTACTTC.

This chain joins TRBV10-3 and TRBJ2-7; D remains ambiguous. V lost 4 bases and J lost 1, with 5 bases in between. The CDR3 totals 12 residues. CDR1 and CDR2 (germline): ENHRY, SYGVKD. CDR3 sequence (DNA): TGTGCCATCAGTGCTCTTTCCTACGAGCAGTACTTC. This gives the protein CAISALSYEQYF.

The chain has TRBV11-2 and TRBJ2-7; TRBD2 matches at 8 bases. Germline CDR1 is SGHAT and CDR2 is FQNNGV. Trimming took 3 bases from V and 3 from J; bases not matched to a gene: 16. The CDR3 covers 18 residues. The CDR3 reads CASSFLAGRSLGNYEQYF. The DNA of the CDR3 is TGTGCCAGCAGCTTTTTAGCGGGACGAAGCCTAGGGAACTACGAGCAGTACTTC. The whole variable domain, filled in from reference TRBV11-2 and TRBJ2-7, reads EAGVAQSPRYKIIEKRQSVAFWCNPISGHATLYWYQQILGQGPKLLIQFQNNGVVDDSQLPKDRFSAERLKGVDSTLKIQPAKLEDSAVYLCASSFLAGRSLGNYEQYFGPGTRLTVT.

The rearrangement uses TRBV7-2 and TRBJ2-2, with 11 positions matching TRBD1. This CDR3 is 17 amino acids long. Unmatched junction bases numbered 8, after V lost 4 bases and J lost 4 bases. The germline V gene encodes CDR1 SGHTA and CDR2 FQGNSA. Here the CDR3 DNA reads TGTGCCAGCAGCTCCGGGACAGGGGGGATTATCACCGGGGAGCTGTTTTTT. Protein sequence: CASSSGTGGIITGELFF. Complete variable domain (other parts from reference TRBV7-2 and TRBJ2-2): GAGVSQSPSNKVTEKGKDVELRCDPISGHTALYWYRQSLGQGLEFLIYFQGNSAPDKSGLPSDRFSAERTGGSVSTLTIQRTQQEDSAVYLCASSSGTGGIITGELFFGEGSRLTVL.

V and J are TRBV29-1 and TRBJ2-1; 11 bases are a match to TRBD2. Germline-derived CDR1 and CDR2 are SQVTM and ANQGSEA. This CDR3 region has 16 residues. The J segment lost 6 bases and the V segment lost 7 bases, leaving 14 bases of the junction unmatched. CDR3 protein: CSAPIGGLAAGNEQFF. CDR3 coding DNA: TGCAGCGCCCCCATAGGGGGACTAGCGGCCGGCAATGAGCAGTTCTTC.

This clone appeared a few times. The rearrangement joins TRBV30 to TRBJ1-3; a possible D gene is TRBD1 (6 bases). The CDR3 totals 15 residues. V dropped 2 bases and J dropped 4 bases, with 15 bases sitting between them. Per the germline V gene, CDR1 is GTSNPN and CDR2 is SVGIG (reference sequence). This CDR3 reads CAWSPGAKVGNTIYF. CDR3 bases: TGTGCCTGGAGTCCAGGGGCTAAGGTCGGAAACACCATATATTTT.

The genes are TRBV14 and TRBJ2-2; no clear D gene. Germline-derived CDR1 and CDR2 are SGHDN and FVKESK. The CDR3 runs to 15 residues. V was cut by 0 bases and J by 7 bases, with 12 bases left in between. CDR3 in DNA: TGTGCCAGCAGCCAAGATATCAGTTATTTCGGGGAGCTGTTTTTT. Protein sequence: CASSQDISYFGELFF.

V gene TRBV28 combines with J gene TRBJ2-7; D perhaps matches TRBD2 (5 bases). CDR3 length equals 14 residues. The germline V and J ends were trimmed by 7 bases and 3 bases, with 16 bases remaining between them. Germline CDR1 reads MDHEN; CDR2 reads SYDVKM. The CDR3 DNA reads as TGTGCCAGCATGACGGGATCGATGGGCTACGAGCAGTACTTC. This translates into CASMTGSMGYEQYF.

The chain combines TRBV6-1 with TRBJ1-2; tentatively, D is TRBD1 (6 bases). V was pared by 1 base and J by 3 bases, with 9 bases between. CDR3 size: 14 residues. Germline-derived CDR1 and CDR2 are MNHNS and SASEGT. This CDR3 is CASSEGTVYYGYTF. The CDR3 coding sequence is TGTGCCAGCAGTGAAGGGACAGTCTACTATGGCTACACCTTC.

This rearrangement joins TRBV5-1 to TRBJ2-2, with D maybe TRBD2 (6 bases). Deletions cut 4 bases from V and 0 bases from J, with 13 bases between. Germline V gives CDR1 SGHRS, CDR2 YFSETQ. The CDR3 length is 16 residues. The CDR3 DNA reads as TGCGCCAGCAGCATTGACGGGACTCCGAACACCGGGGAGCTGTTTTTT. Translation gives CASSIDGTPNTGELFF.

The chain is built from TRBV10-3 and TRBJ2-1, with D possibly TRBD1 on 5 matching bases. Trimming removed 0 bases from V and 4 bases from J, with 13 bases in between. CDR1 and CDR2 from the germline V gene are ENHRY and SYGVKD. The CDR3 has 16 amino acids. This CDR3 reads CAISESTANVYNEQFF. CDR3 bases: TGTGCCATCAGTGAGTCGACAGCCAACGTTTACAATGAGCAGTTCTTC.

The chain joins TRBV5-4 to TRBJ1-1; a weak D match, TRBD1 (6 bases). V lost 5 bases and J 3 bases, leaving 17 bases between the germline ends. Germline V gene lookup returns CDR1 SGHNT and CDR2 YYREEE (reference sequence). The CDR3 consists of 15 residues. The CDR3 loop is CASSPLQGWDTEAFF. The CDR3 DNA follows: TGTGCCAGCAGTCCCTTACAGGGCTGGGACACTGAAGCTTTCTTT.

This clone showed up just once. This chain uses TRBV19 with TRBJ2-1; D unclear. The germline V gene encodes CDR1 LNHDA and CDR2 SQIVND (reference sequence). The CDR3 sequence is 15 residues long. Trimming cost V 3 bases and J 5 bases, with 14 bases left between them. This chain's CDR3 is CASSMWGSENNEQFF. DNA for the CDR3: TGTGCCAGTAGTATGTGGGGTTCCGAGAACAATGAGCAGTTCTTC.

V and J are TRBV15 and TRBJ2-7, with D perhaps matching TRBD2 (5 bases). Trimming took off 0 bases at V and 4 bases at J, with 10 bases between the two ends. The length of the CDR3 is 14 residues. Germline CDR1 LNHNV, CDR2 YYDKDF (reference sequence). CDR3 protein: CATSRDRGRYEQYF. CDR3 sequence (DNA): TGTGCCACCAGCAGAGACCGGGGTCGGTACGAGCAGTACTTC.

This clone was seen just once. The genes are TRBV7-2 and TRBJ2-2; D unresolved. Germline V gene lookup returns CDR1 SGHTA and CDR2 FQGNSA. CDR3 length equals 16 residues. Deletions cut 0 bases from V and 0 bases from J, with 8 bases between. CDR3 nucleotides: TGTGCCAGCAGCTTAGCGGGCGGAGCGAACACCGGGGAGCTGTTTTTT. It codes for CASSLAGGANTGELFF.

The CDR3 reads CASSLDPNSGAFF. CDR3 nucleotides: TGTGCCAGCAGCTTGGACCCAAATTCAGGAGCTTTCTTT. The chain links TRBV5-6 to TRBJ1-1; D uncertain. Germline V gene sequence: CDR1 SGHDT, CDR2 YYEEEE. The CDR3 is 13 amino acids. The ends were cut back, 0 bases at V and 10 bases at J, with 13 bases in the middle.